This T cell receptor (beta chain) was obtained from a study of blood T cells in healthy people across ages. A J-beta primer mix and a sample-barcoded 5' primer were used in a second PCR of roughly 6 to 12 cycles. TCRdb itself ran the 5' RACE reads through MiXCR, one entry per CDR3 protein. The sample holds some 890,000 distinct CDR3 sequences, roughly 29% seen once. V gave up 7 bases and J gave up 0 bases, with 11 bases separating them. CDR1 SGHRS and CDR2 YFSETQ come from the germline V gene. There are 14 residues in the CDR3. These data were also reused for a study on T cells of mothers and their children.

The specimen was blood. The chain couples TRBV5-1 to TRBJ1-3, with D unclear. This clonotype was obtained from a woman aged 40 to 50 in good health. CDR3 nucleotides: TGCGCCAGCGGGAAGGAAAACTCTGGAAACACCATATATTTT. Translated: CASGKENSGNTIYF. The whole variable domain, remainder taken from reference TRBV5-1 and TRBJ1-3, is KAGVTQTPRYLIKTRGQQVTLSCSPISGHRSVSWYQQTPGQGLQFLFEYFSETQRNKGNFPGRFSGRQFSNSRSEMNVSTLELGDSALYLCASGKENSGNTIYFGEGSWLTVV.